This entry features one T cell receptor (beta chain) sequence. Germline CDR1 and CDR2: SGHRS and YFSETQ. J lost 8 bases, V lost 0 bases, and 17 bases had no gene match. The CDR3 loop spans 18 amino acids. This sample stems from a study of blood T cell repertoires in COVID-19. On the study more broadly: COVID-19 samples from acute and convalescent phases originated in the United States, Italy and Spain. PBMCs, B-cell-depleted T cells, or T cells provided the cDNA or gDNA that made up the material.

Study processing details: Counts of nucleated cells, estimated from reference gene primer amplification, were obtained. Here immunoSEQ multiplex PCR was the method, and the copy in TCRdb shows in-frame clones only, minus some. The DNA gave D and trimming, while V, J and clone size come from that table. The sample contains more than 300,000 clones, about four fifths of which appear only once. The sample was peripheral blood. The chain combines TRBV5-1 with TRBJ1-2; 9 bases fit TRBD1. The sequence derives from a woman in her forties or fifties with acute or convalescent COVID-19. As DNA, the CDR3 is TGCGCCAGCAGCTTGGTCGGGACCCTCGCAACAGGGGGCCGGGGCTACACCTTC. Its protein is CASSLVGTLATGGRGYTF.